The TCR beta chain under discussion was sequenced for a study of regulatory T cells in long-lasting Graves disease (dated by TCRdb to about 2021). General notes on the study: Antithyroid drugs had been taken for less than 3 months by newly diagnosed Graves' disease patients. This study used TCR sequencing and RNA sequencing of peripheral blood to compare persistent Graves' disease patients against newly diagnosed Graves' disease patients. The study took place in China and was registered as a clinical trial. A total of around 35 samples were covered by TCR sequencing, comprising approximately 13 persistent and 20 or so newly diagnosed Graves' disease patients. Results the study describes overall, beyond this receptor: The study examined only peripheral blood because the primary lesion, thyroid tissue, could not be accessed. The authors noted that the small sample size was a limitation that may lower accuracy. A larger number of public clonotypes was shared among persistent patients (over 2,500) than among newly diagnosed patients (roughly 970). Preferential use of TRBV28, TRBJ1-2 and TRBJ2-5 was observed in persistent disease, whereas TRBV20-1 and TRBJ2-1 were favored in newly diagnosed disease. Compared with newly diagnosed patients, persistent Graves' disease patients had lower TCR Shannon entropy and fewer highly expanded clones, which suggests clonal expansion. Sequencing and analysis were restricted to the TCR beta chain.

The time point label on this specimen signifies: newly diagnosed GD, antithyroid drugs for less than 3 months. RNA was extracted from PBMCs in TRIzol for both TCR sequencing and RNA sequencing. The diagnosis of Graves' disease was made according to American Thyroid Association guidelines. Patients for the study were recruited at an endocrinology department in Xi'an, China. Each patient gave approximately 8.8 milliliters of peripheral blood, collected in an EDTA anticoagulant tube. PBMCs were isolated by Ficoll Paque Plus density gradient separation without further T cell sorting. An Agilent 2100 Bioanalyzer and agarose gel were used to assess RNA quality, and a NanoDrop 2000 was used to measure RNA concentration. CDR1 DFQATT and CDR2 SNEGSKA were looked up in the germline V gene (reference sequence). Relative to germline, V is missing 6 bases and J is missing 4 bases, with 5 bases of the junction outside any gene match. The CDR3 contains 13 residues, cysteine and phenylalanine counted. Of the read, only the CDR3 DNA is kept; its 39 bases are in frame from base 1.

This clonotype has a count of ten or more. Its antigen remains undetermined. Base qualities are not recorded, but no much larger clone differs from it by a single base. Libraries were built with multiplex PCR. Reads for this sample came from an Illumina HiSeq 4000. To build TCR beta libraries, CDR3 regions were amplified by Arm-PCR using iRepertoire HTBI primers. PCR products were gel purified before sequencing. Concerning the study's data processing: Gene usage analysis of CDR3 amino acid clonotypes relied on the roughly 67 TRBV and 14 TRBJ segments identified across samples. COPE and FqMerger were used to merge filtered high-quality paired reads into contigs. Contigs were aligned with BLAST to IMGT TRBV, TRBD and TRBJ reference genes, and CDR3 was defined per IMGT. Clonotypes above 0.1% frequency were classified as highly expanded clones. Repertoire diversity was measured by Shannon entropy, and V-J evenness by the Gini coefficient. A clonotype found in more than one individual was treated as public. The raw public data were reprocessed by TCRdb itself: fastp quality trimming at Q25, MiXCR clonotype calling, in-frame beta chains only. Identical CDR3 protein sequences are pooled into one entry, listed with their most common genes and DNA. Here the V and J calls rest on TCRdb's processing, not on the authors' analysis. The sample table shows hundreds of thousands of distinct CDR3 sequences, and under 20% are seen once. The ten biggest clones cover approximately 18% of the sample.

Another study also made use of these data, one on T cells in Graves' hyperthyroidism and ophthalmopathy. The second paper further reports: Stable Graves' hyperthyroidism was defined as the absence of progression to ophthalmopathy over 18 months of follow-up. Hyperthyroidism patients were newly diagnosed, had a disease duration of under 2 months, and were aged 18 to 65 years. Exclusion was applied to patients with uncontrolled infections, other autoimmune diseases, pregnancy or lactation. Clinical symptoms, serum thyroxine and TRAb, thyroid ultrasound, and orbital computed tomography formed the basis for the diagnoses. The first round of RT-PCR for the TCR CDR3 was performed with the HTBI primer set and the Qiagen OneStep RT-PCR kit. Blood samples also contained most of the expanded thyroid clonotypes (frequency above 0.001), which suggests that blood repertoires may reflect thyroid immune responses. A model built on a 13 V-J signature distinguished ophthalmopathy from stable hyperthyroidism, reaching about 88% sensitivity and about 81% specificity in cross-validation and 80%/75% in testing. During validation, the model predicted progression to ophthalmopathy a median of roughly 7.1 months ahead of onset, with roughly 65% sensitivity and almost 75% specificity. To identify TCR V-J signatures that set the groups apart, the researchers used a discovery cohort of 90 to 100 patients, made up of approximately 43 with Graves' ophthalmopathy and about 59 with stable Graves' hyperthyroidism. Prospective prediction of ophthalmopathy was tested in an independent validation cohort consisting of fewer than 20 hyperthyroidism patients and more than 15 patients who later progressed to ophthalmopathy. The 75 to 100 discovery patients were randomly split 7:3 into training and test sets. In more than five Graves' hyperthyroidism patients, the study also compared T-cell repertoires from thyroid tissue with T-cell repertoires from blood. After sampling, hyperthyroidism patients received methimazole starting at 30 mg daily, and ophthalmopathy patients received high-dose intravenous methylprednisolone. Libraries were constructed in a second round of multiplex PCR, after which size selection and purification were carried out. Libraries were sequenced paired-end with 100 bp reads on an Illumina HiSeq2000. SOAPnuke was used to process the raw data, throwing out any read that contained adapters or uncalled bases, had a mean Phred below 15, or lacked an exact constant-primer or identifier match. High-quality paired reads were merged using COPE v1.2.5, and each unique nucleotide sequence was defined as a clonotype. Clonotypes were aligned to IMGT TRBV, TRBD and TRBJ reference segments using MiTCR v1.1. Analysis was restricted to V-J combinations with a frequency above 0.0001, which covered approximately 99% of repertoires. A TCS score was defined as the ratio between F50 (clonal expansion) and ExV (chaos), using BLOSUM62-based TCRdist between CDR3 peptides within each V-J. Welch's t-statistics and random forest reduced roughly 500 V-J features to 13, which were used in a naive Bayes classifier (R e1071). Sample size was not statistically predetermined, and blinding of investigators to group allocation was not performed. According to the paper, TCR Vbeta CDR3 sequencing was carried out on approximately 140 peripheral blood samples, which came from 40 to 45 ophthalmopathy, approximately 78 hyperthyroidism and roughly 17 progressor patients.

The chain is made from TRBV20-1 and TRBJ1-1; 10 central nucleotides agree with TRBD1. This clonotype was sampled from a woman under 40 with Graves disease. Donor details come from another sample of the same person, matched by shared clones. Sequences were derived from peripheral blood mononuclear cells (PBMCs), sampled at new diagnosis, from a patient treated with antithyroid drugs. The DNA reads TGCAGTGCCCTAGGACAGGGGGGCACTGAAGCTTTCTTT. The translation is CSALGQGGTEAFF.